Listed below are T cell receptor beta chains from one sample, sequenced in a study of cytomegalovirus exposure and HLA in healthy donors. Assay: immunoSEQ multiplex PCR; the TCRdb copy retains only in-frame clones and omits some. Of 100,000 to 150,000 clones in the sample, about 80% were seen once. The specimen sequenced was PBMCs. These receptors were taken from a man aged 18-30 years in good health and CMV-seronegative. Both conserved end residues are part of each CDR3. Fields, in order: J gene, V gene, D gene, CDR3 length, clone size, CDR3 DNA, CDR3 protein. D genes are given only for firm matches. Size is stated for part of the rows, as once, few or many counts, or as a class when the clone is expanded.

>TRBJ2-7|TRBV5-4|TRBD1|12|NA
TGTGCCAGCAGCTTGACAGGGGTCGAGCAGTACTTC
CASSLTGVEQYF
>TRBJ1-2|TRBV6-1|NA|13|NA
TGTGCCAGCACCCCATGGGGGGGGAATGGCTACACCTTC
CASTPWGGNGYTF
>TRBJ2-3|TRBV7-3|TRBD1|15|NA
TGTGCCAGCAGCCTGGGACAGGGGGCCTCAGATACGCAGTATTTT
CASSLGQGASDTQYF
>TRBJ2-3|TRBV6-5|NA|12|NA
TGTGCCAGCAGGACCGGGACAGATACGCAGTATTTT
CASRTGTDTQYF
>TRBJ2-7|TRBV5-6|TRBD1|15|NA
TGTGCCAGCAGCGCGGCCGGGACAGGGGGCTACGAGCAGTACTTC
CASSAAGTGGYEQYF
>TRBJ2-7|TRBV27|NA|12|NA
TGTGCCAGCAGTTTAGGGGGCCACGAGCAGTACTTC
CASSLGGHEQYF
>TRBJ2-5|TRBV2|NA|13|NA
TGTGCCAGCAGGCCCTTGGGGGGAGAGACCCAGTACTTC
CASRPLGGETQYF
>TRBJ1-3|TRBV7-6|NA|13|NA
TGTGCCAGCAGCTTGGCAAGTGGAAACACCATATATTTT
CASSLASGNTIYF
>TRBJ2-5|TRBV7-9|NA|15|NA
TGTGCCAGCAGCTTAGTCCCCGTAAGGGGAGAGACCCAGTACTTC
CASSLVPVRGETQYF
>TRBJ1-4|TRBV6-1|NA|15|once
TGTGCCAGCACTCAGCGGGGGGGGCTCGGTGAAAAACTGTTTTTT
CASTQRGGLGEKLFF
>TRBJ2-3|TRBV18|NA|14|NA
TGTGCCAGCTCACCGAGTCAGGGAACAGATACGCAGTATTTT
CASSPSQGTDTQYF
>TRBJ1-1|TRBV6-5|NA|14|NA
TGTACCAGCAGTAACAGGGCGCATAACACTGAAGCTTTCTTT
CTSSNRAHNTEAFF
>TRBJ1-1|TRBV19|TRBD1|16|NA
TGTGCCAGTAGTTCCTGGACAGGGGAGAAAGTCACTGAAGCTTTCTTT
CASSSWTGEKVTEAFF
>TRBJ2-7|TRBV6-6|NA|15|once
TGTGCCAGCAGTTACTCTGCAGGGAGGCCCTACGAGCAGTACTTC
CASSYSAGRPYEQYF
>TRBJ2-5|TRBV2|NA|15|few
TGTGCCAGCAGTGAAGCGCTTGGGGGGGCCGAGACCCAGTACTTC
CASSEALGGAETQYF
>TRBJ1-1|TRBV5-1|NA|16|once
TGCGCCAGCAGCTTGGGGACGGGGGGGCAAAACACTGAAGCTTTCTTT
CASSLGTGGQNTEAFF
>TRBJ1-5|TRBV6-5|NA|14|NA
TGTGCCAGCAGTTACTCGGGGGCAAATCAGCCCCAGCATTTT
CASSYSGANQPQHF
>TRBJ2-3|TRBV10-3|NA|13|NA
TGTGCCATCAGTGAGGACAACACAGATACGCAGTATTTT
CAISEDNTDTQYF
>TRBJ2-7|TRBV7-9|TRBD2|15|NA
TGTGCCAGCAGCTCCCTAGCGGGGCGGACCTACGAGCAGTACTTC
CASSSLAGRTYEQYF
>TRBJ2-7|TRBV5-1|NA|14|few
TGCGCCAGCAGCCTTTTAACAGGATCCTACGAGCAGTACTTC
CASSLLTGSYEQYF
>TRBJ1-3|TRBV27|NA|14|NA
TGTGCCAGCAGATTGAAGAGCTCTGGAAACACCATATATTTT
CASRLKSSGNTIYF
>TRBJ1-2|TRBV19|NA|14|few
TGTGCCACTTTACCTCGTGCGTTCGGAGATGGCTACACCTTC
CATLPRAFGDGYTF
>TRBJ2-1|TRBV7-3|NA|13|NA
TGTGCCAGCAGCCCCGGGGAGCCGGGGGAGCAGTTCTTC
CASSPGEPGEQFF
>TRBJ1-6|TRBV5-1|NA|14|NA
TGCGCCAGCAGCTTGGGGCAGGGGAATTCACCCCTCCACTTT
CASSLGQGNSPLHF
>TRBJ1-2|TRBV5-1|NA|12|NA
TGCGCCAGCAGCTTGGGGCCTTTCGTCCACACCTTC
CASSLGPFVHTF
>TRBJ1-6|TRBV6-5|TRBD1|15|NA
TGTGCCAGCAGAACCGGGACAGGGAAGAATTCACCCCTCCACTTT
CASRTGTGKNSPLHF
>TRBJ2-1|TRBV5-1|TRBD1|16|NA
TGCGCCAGCAGCCCGTTGGGAGGGACAGGGTACAATGAGCAGTTCTTC
CASSPLGGTGYNEQFF
>TRBJ2-7|TRBV7-2|TRBD1|14|NA
TGTGCCAGCAGCCCGGGGACAGCTCCCTACGAGCAGTACTTC
CASSPGTAPYEQYF
>TRBJ1-6|TRBV5-1|NA|14|NA
TGCGCCAGCAGCTTGAGAGACAGCCATTCACCCCTCCACTTT
CASSLRDSHSPLHF
>TRBJ2-7|TRBV29-1|TRBD1|13|NA
TGCAGCGTGGCGGGACAGGGGGCCTACGAGCAGTACTTC
CSVAGQGAYEQYF
>TRBJ1-6|TRBV9|NA|15|few
TGTGCCAGCAGCGTAGATCTGCGGTTAAATTCACCCCTCCACTTT
CASSVDLRLNSPLHF
>TRBJ1-4|TRBV7-2|TRBD1|15|NA
TGTGCCAGCAGCTTAACAGGGGTAACTAATGAAAAACTGTTTTTT
CASSLTGVTNEKLFF
>TRBJ2-7|TRBV7-9|NA|17|few
TGTGCCAGCAGCTTAGGGCCCGGGACCCAGGGGCGCTACGAGCAGTACTTC
CASSLGPGTQGRYEQYF
>TRBJ2-1|TRBV7-3|TRBD2|16|NA
TGTGCCAGCAGCTTAACAGGTAGCGGACTAGTACATGAGCAGTTCTTC
CASSLTGSGLVHEQFF
>TRBJ2-1|TRBV10-3|NA|13|NA
TGTGCCATCAGTGATGGAGGGGGGGTTGAGCAGTTCTTC
CAISDGGGVEQFF
>TRBJ1-2|TRBV27|TRBD1|14|NA
TGTGCCAGCAGTCCCCGACAGGGCCGCTATGGCTACACCTTC
CASSPRQGRYGYTF
>TRBJ1-1|TRBV6-1|NA|14|NA
TGTGCCAGCACCCAAGGGGGTGGGCAAACTGAAGCTTTCTTT
CASTQGGGQTEAFF
>TRBJ2-7|TRBV5-1|NA|15|NA
TGCGCCAGCAGCTTGGACGGGACACAACCTAAAGAGCAGTACTTC
CASSLDGTQPKEQYF
>TRBJ2-1|TRBV21-1|NA|18|NA
TGTGCCAGCAGCAAAGAACGAGGGGACAGGTCAAACTACAATGAGCAGTTCTTC
CASSKERGDRSNYNEQFF
>TRBJ1-5|TRBV6-6|NA|14|few
TGTGCCAGCAGTCCCCAGGGTGGCAATCAGCCCCAGCATTTT
CASSPQGGNQPQHF
>TRBJ2-7|TRBV5-4|NA|13|NA
TGTGCCAGCAGCTTGTCGGTTTCCTACGAGCAGTACTTC
CASSLSVSYEQYF
>TRBJ1-2|TRBV29-1|TRBD1|13|once
TGCAGCGTTTCGGGACAGGGGGCCTATGGCTACACCTTC
CSVSGQGAYGYTF
>TRBJ2-7|TRBV7-8|NA|15|NA
TGTGCCAGCAGCTTAGGAGATCTAGGCTCCTACGAGCAGTACTTC
CASSLGDLGSYEQYF
>TRBJ1-3|TRBV5-6|NA|15|NA
TGTGCCAGCAGCTTGCAGGTCTCCTCTGGAAACACCATATATTTT
CASSLQVSSGNTIYF
>TRBJ2-7|TRBV5-6|NA|14|NA
TGTGCCAGCAGCTTACAGGGGGGGCCCTACGAGCAGTACTTC
CASSLQGGPYEQYF
>TRBJ2-1|TRBV14|NA|11|NA
TGTGCCAGCAGCCCGGGTTATGAGCAGTTCTTC
CASSPGYEQFF
>TRBJ1-2|TRBV6-1|NA|15|NA
TGTGCCAGCAGTGAAGACGGAGAAGTAAACTATGGCTACACCTTC
CASSEDGEVNYGYTF
>TRBJ2-3|TRBV4-2|NA|17|NA
TGTGCCAGCAGCCCTCAGGCGGCTAGCCCTCCCACAGATACGCAGTATTTT
CASSPQAASPPTDTQYF
>TRBJ1-1|TRBV16|NA|15|NA
TGTGCCAGCAGCCAATCACCAACCGGGAACACTGAAGCTTTCTTT
CASSQSPTGNTEAFF
>TRBJ2-2|TRBV7-2|NA|14|once
TGTGCCAGCAGCTTAGGAGCGATCACCGGGGAGCTGTTTTTT
CASSLGAITGELFF